This T cell receptor (beta chain) was captured in a study of chemoradiotherapy in HPV16-positive cancers (dated by TCRdb to the early 2020s). Background for the entire study: Candidate HPV-specific T-cell clones and common TCR motifs were defined by functional T-cell assays performed on cells from a couple of HPV16-positive patients. The study asked whether T-cell immunity to the HPV oncoproteins E6 and E7 changes during chemoradiotherapy and whether this immunity affects survival. TCR repertoires from some 90 patients with HPV-related cancers were then used to track the candidate HPV-specific TCRs and motifs.

There are a few counts of this clone. The target of this receptor is not known. No clone much larger than this one lies a single base away; base qualities are absent. Measured from the cysteine to the phenylalanine, the CDR3 is 12 residues long. The sequence is cut down to CDR3 DNA, 36 bases in frame from base 1. Relative to germline, V is 7 bases shorter and J is 1 base shorter, with 8 bases between their ends. Reading the germline V gene gives CDR1 SGDLS and CDR2 YYNGEE. Repertoires were sampled repeatedly over the course of chemoradiotherapy so that clonal expansion in the tumor microenvironment could be followed. Libraries were prepared through the immunoSEQ multiplex PCR assay. TCRdb holds this immuneACCESS table with in-frame rearrangements only. Some clones are missing; in checked studies, unresolved V genes explain under half, and the rest has no known cause. In all, the sample holds about 31,000 clones, and more than 75% of those were seen once. In total, the top ten clones hold approximately 5% of the sample.

What the work shows at the level of the full study, not this receptor alone: Among HPV16-positive patients, expansion of HPV-responsive T cells during chemoradiotherapy was associated with better recurrence-free survival. The functional definition of HPV-specific T cells was derived from only two HPV16-positive patients, and the survival association was reported for HPV16-positive patients. Expansion of candidate HPV-specific clones and E7-related TCR motifs was observed in the tumor microenvironment during treatment, whereas no such expansion was observed for non-HPV-specific T cells.

This TCR was sampled from a human donor with HPV-associated anogenital cancer. The V and J segments used are TRBV9 and TRBJ1-1; TRBD1 is a weak D gene call, 5 bases matching. The source was blood, collected from a patient who underwent chemoradiotherapy. The nucleotides are TGTGCCAGCGCCGACAGGAACACTGAAGCTTTCTTT. Translated, this is CASADRNTEAFF.